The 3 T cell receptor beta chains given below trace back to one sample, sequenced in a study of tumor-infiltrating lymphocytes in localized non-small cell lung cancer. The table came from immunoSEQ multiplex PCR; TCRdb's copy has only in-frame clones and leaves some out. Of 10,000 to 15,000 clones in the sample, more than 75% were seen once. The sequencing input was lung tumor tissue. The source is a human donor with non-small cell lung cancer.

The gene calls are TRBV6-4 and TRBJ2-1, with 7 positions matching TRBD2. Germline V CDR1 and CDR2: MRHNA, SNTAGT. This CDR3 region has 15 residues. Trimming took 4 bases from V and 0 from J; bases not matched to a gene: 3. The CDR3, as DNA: TGTGCCAGCAGTGCCCTAGCGGACTCCTACAATGAGCAGTTCTTC. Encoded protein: CASSALADSYNEQFF.

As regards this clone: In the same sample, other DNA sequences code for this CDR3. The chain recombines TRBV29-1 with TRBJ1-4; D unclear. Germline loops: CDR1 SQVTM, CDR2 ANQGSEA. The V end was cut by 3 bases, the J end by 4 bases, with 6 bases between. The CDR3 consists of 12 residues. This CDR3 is CSVEADNEKLFF. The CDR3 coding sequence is TGCAGCGTTGAGGCAGATAATGAAAAACTGTTTTTT.

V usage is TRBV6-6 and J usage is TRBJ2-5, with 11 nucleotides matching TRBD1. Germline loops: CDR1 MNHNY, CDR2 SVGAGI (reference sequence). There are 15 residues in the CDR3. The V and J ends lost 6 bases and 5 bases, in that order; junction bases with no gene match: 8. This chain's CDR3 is CASRNPGQGVETQYF. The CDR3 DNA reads TGTGCCAGCAGAAACCCGGGACAGGGGGTGGAGACCCAGTACTTC.